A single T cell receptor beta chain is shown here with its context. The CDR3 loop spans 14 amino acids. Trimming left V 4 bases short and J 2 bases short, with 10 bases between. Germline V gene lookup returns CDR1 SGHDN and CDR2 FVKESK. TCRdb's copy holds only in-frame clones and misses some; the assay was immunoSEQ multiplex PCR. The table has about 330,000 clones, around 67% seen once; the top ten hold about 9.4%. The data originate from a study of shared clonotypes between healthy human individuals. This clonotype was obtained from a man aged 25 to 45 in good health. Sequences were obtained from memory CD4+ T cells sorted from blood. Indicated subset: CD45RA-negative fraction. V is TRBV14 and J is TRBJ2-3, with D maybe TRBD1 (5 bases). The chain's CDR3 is CASSLNRLTDTQYF. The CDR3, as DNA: TGTGCCAGCAGCCTAAACAGGCTCACAGATACGCAGTATTTT.